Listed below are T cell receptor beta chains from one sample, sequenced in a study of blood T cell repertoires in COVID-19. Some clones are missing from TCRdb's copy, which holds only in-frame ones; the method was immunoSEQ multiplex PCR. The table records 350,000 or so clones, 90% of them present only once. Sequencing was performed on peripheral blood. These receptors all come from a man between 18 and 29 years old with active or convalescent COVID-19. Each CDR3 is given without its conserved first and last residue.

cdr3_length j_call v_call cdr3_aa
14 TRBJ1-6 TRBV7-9 ASSLGQSSYNSPLH
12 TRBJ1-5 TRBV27 ASRNLETGQPQH
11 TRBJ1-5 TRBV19 ASRTGVSQPQH
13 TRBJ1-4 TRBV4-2 ASSRTETLNEKLF
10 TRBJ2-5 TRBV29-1 SATLVGETQY
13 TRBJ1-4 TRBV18 ASSPRGQSNEKLF
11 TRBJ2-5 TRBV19 ASRLQGSETQY
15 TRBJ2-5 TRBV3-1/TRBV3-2 ASSHLFTSGGGMAQY
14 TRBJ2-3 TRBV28 ASRGDRGLGTDTQY
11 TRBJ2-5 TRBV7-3 ASSIGVQETQY
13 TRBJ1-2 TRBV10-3 AISEQGGASWGYT
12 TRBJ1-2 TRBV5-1 ASSLTGKDYGYT
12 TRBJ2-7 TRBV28 ASSQGTGVYEQY
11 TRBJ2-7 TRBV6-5 ASTGRFSYEQY
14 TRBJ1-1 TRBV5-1 ASSLNPQGAVTEAF